Presented here are 27 T cell receptor beta chains from one specimen sequenced in a study of post-analysis software for immune sequencing data (dated by TCRdb to 2013 to 2016). The research as a whole found: Significantly higher frequencies in patients than in controls were found for about five TRBV segments, including TRBV5-6, TRBV5-1 and TRBV20-1.

The method was PCR. The listed sequencing device is Illumina HiSeq 2500. To reduce PCR and sequencing biases, unique molecular identifiers were built into the TCR beta cDNA libraries. TCRdb trimmed public reads at Q25 via fastp, called clones via MiXCR and kept in-frame beta chains. Each entry is one CDR3 protein sequence, shown with its most common DNA and genes. Here the sample has about 210,000 distinct CDR3 sequences; approximately 29% occur a single time. The leading ten clones occupy 3.4% of the sample. These receptors' targets are unknown. Sequenced material: blood. The origin of the receptors is a girl between 2 and 17 years old with multiple sclerosis.

The chain carries TRBV7-2 and TRBJ2-3; no definite D call. This CDR3 is built from 15 residues. The germline gives CDR1 SGHTA, CDR2 FQGNSA. V lost 2 bases to trimming and J lost 2 bases, with 11 bases between them. The CDR3 loop is CASSLMSLTTDTQYF. DNA for the CDR3: TGTGCCAGCAGCTTAATGTCGCTCACCACAGATACGCAGTATTTT.

This clonotype was picked up a small number of times. The chain links TRBV3-1 to TRBJ1-1; possible D gene TRBD1, 5 bases. The germline V and J ends were trimmed by 3 bases and 4 bases, with 15 bases remaining between them. The V gene's germline CDR1 is LGHDT and CDR2 YNNKEL (reference sequence). The CDR3 extends over 15 amino acids. The CDR3 DNA is TGTGCCAGCAGCCAGGGGTGGGGGGAGGGCACTGAAGCTTTCTTT. This codes for CASSQGWGEGTEAFF.

The V call is TRBV14, the J call TRBJ1-2, with D hard to call. CDR3 length: 12 residues. Between the trimmed V and J ends, which lost 8 bases and 7 bases, there was a span of 14 bases. The germline V gene encodes CDR1 SGHDN and CDR2 FVKESK. The CDR3 is CASGLQKTGYTF. CDR3 DNA sequence: TGTGCCAGCGGCCTACAGAAAACTGGCTACACCTTC.

The rearrangement links TRBV14 to TRBJ2-2; unclear D gene. Germline assignment: CDR1 SGHDN and CDR2 FVKESK. The ends were cut back, 0 bases at V and 7 bases at J, with 6 bases in the middle. CDR3 length equals 13 residues. CDR3 nucleotide sequence: TGTGCCAGCAGCCAAGATCCGGTCGGGGAGCTGTTTTTT. It specifies CASSQDPVGELFF.

Worth noting for this clonotype: This may be a read error: a much more frequent sequence differs by one nucleotide. V is TRBV7-2 and J is TRBJ2-5, with TRBD2 matching 8 bases. The end of the DNA fits TRBJ2-1 better, so the J call may be wrong. The V gene's germline CDR1 is SGHTA and CDR2 FQGNSA. The CDR3 runs 17 residues. The CDR3 reads CASSAMGGGTFQETQFF. The CDR3 DNA reads as TGTGCCAGCAGCGCGATGGGCGGGGGGACTTTCCAAGAGACCCAGTTCTTC.

This clonotype appeared once. A much larger clone is a single base away; this may be a read error. The CDR3 ends on some other residue instead of the conserved phenylalanine or tryptophan, so this is likely a read error. This chain links TRBV28 with TRBJ2-5, with 8 bases fitting TRBD2. The J call may be incorrect, as the DNA end agrees better with TRBJ2-7. This CDR3 comprises 15 residues. Germline CDR1 reads MDHEN; CDR2 reads SYDVKM. CDR3 amino acids: CASSQTSGPFYEQYC. The CDR3, as DNA: TGTGCCAGCAGTCAAACTAGCGGACCCTTCTACGAGCAGTACTGC.

This clonotype appeared many times. The V gene is TRBV4-1, the J gene TRBJ1-2; 9 bases match TRBD1. Germline V gives CDR1 MGHRA, CDR2 YSYEKL. The V and J ends lost 7 bases and 8 bases, in that order; junction bases with no gene match: 11. The CDR3 is 14 residues long. Written as DNA, the CDR3 is TGCGCCAGCACCCCGGGACAGGGAACAGGGGGCTACACCTTC. This codes for CASTPGQGTGGYTF.

This clonotype was detected ten times or more. The genes are TRBV11-2 and TRBJ1-1, with no clear D. CDR1 and CDR2 from the germline V gene are SGHAT and FQNNGV. The CDR3 has 13 amino acids. Trimming cost V 3 bases and J 0 bases, with 5 bases left between them. For the CDR3, the DNA is TGTGCCAGCAGCTTTGGGTTGAACACTGAAGCTTTCTTT. Protein sequence: CASSFGLNTEAFF.

CDR3 bases: TGTGCCAGCAGACTCAGATTCGGCGGTCAGCCCCAGCATTTT. Its translation is CASRLRFGGQPQHF. This rearrangement joins TRBV3-1 to TRBJ1-5; D is unclear. Germline V gives CDR1 LGHDT, CDR2 YNNKEL (reference sequence). The CDR3 spans 14 residues. Trimming took off 6 bases at V and 6 bases at J, with 15 bases between the two ends.

This clonotype was picked up many times. The gene calls are TRBV6-1 and TRBJ2-5, with D uncertain. The germline gives CDR1 MNHNS, CDR2 SASEGT. The V end was cut by 2 bases, the J end by 4 bases, with 5 bases between. The CDR3 loop spans 12 amino acids. CDR3 sequence: CASSEHGETQYF. The CDR3 bases are TGTGCCAGCAGTGAACACGGAGAGACCCAGTACTTC.

As to this clonotype: A much bigger clone sits one base away, suggesting this may be a read error. Here the CDR3 reads CASSLDRHYGYTF. CDR3 DNA sequence: TGTGCCAGCAGTTTGGACAGACACTATGGCTACACCTTC. The chain employs TRBV12-3 or TRBV12-4 and TRBJ1-2; D might be TRBD1 (6 bases). CDR3 length: 13 amino acids. V was clipped by 3 bases and J by 3 bases, with 8 bases between them.

CDR3 sequence reads: CASTGTSRTDTQYF. CDR3 DNA: TGTGCCAGCACCGGCACTTCTCGCACAGATACGCAGTATTTT. This chain connects TRBV2 to TRBJ2-3; D is unclear. The germline V gene encodes CDR1 SNHLY and CDR2 FYNNEI. CDR3 length equals 14 residues. Trimming removed 7 bases from V and 1 base from J, with 12 bases in between.

Comments on this clonotype: Given a much more abundant clone one base away, this may be a read error. This chain joins TRBV18 and TRBJ2-1; D is unresolved. CDR3 length: 10 amino acids. From germline, CDR1 is KGHSH and CDR2 LQKENI. DNA of the CDR3: TGTGCCAACTCACAAAGTAAGCAGTTCTTC. Translated: CANSQSKQFF.

In the case of this clonotype: This clone may be a read error of a much larger clone one base away. The J gene is TRBJ2-7, the V gene TRBV20-1; 7 nucleotides line up with TRBD1. Germline assignment: CDR1 DFQATT and CDR2 SNEGSKA (reference sequence). This CDR3 comprises 13 residues. The CDR3 sequence is CSAHRGRTYGQYF. The CDR3 coding sequence is TGCAGTGCCCACAGGGGCCGTACCTACGGGCAGTACTTC.

This clonotype was counted a few times. The gene calls are TRBV7-9 and TRBJ2-2, with TRBD1 matching over 7 bases. CDR1 and CDR2 (germline): SEHNR, FQNEAQ (reference sequence). The junction had 6 bases not matched to a gene; V was cut back by 5 bases and J by 0 bases. This CDR3 region has 16 residues. The CDR3 sequence: CASSPGTATNTGELFF. The CDR3 DNA sequence: TGTGCCAGCAGCCCGGGGACAGCGACGAACACCGGGGAGCTGTTTTTT. Drawing the rest from reference TRBV7-9 and TRBJ2-2, the complete variable domain is DTGVSQNPRHKITKRGQNVTFRCDPISEHNRLYWYRQTLGQGPEFLTYFQNEAQLEKSRLLSDRFSAERPKGSFSTLEIQRTEQGDSAMYLCASSPGTATNTGELFFGEGSRLTVL.

The table lists this clonotype with many counts. This rearrangement joins TRBV20-1 to TRBJ2-5, with 8 bases matching TRBD2. The CDR3 loop spans 13 amino acids. Per germline, CDR1 DFQATT and CDR2 SNEGSKA (reference sequence). Trimming took 3 bases from V and 4 from J; bases not matched to a gene: 4. Here the CDR3 reads CSASGRAVETQYF. DNA of the CDR3: TGCAGTGCTAGCGGGAGGGCCGTAGAGACCCAGTACTTC.

Of note for this clonotype: At one end, the junction sequence differs from germline, possibly due to a read error. The chain has TRBV6-1 and TRBJ2-3; D is possibly TRBD1 or TRBD2 (5 bases each). The CDR3 extends over 19 amino acids. CDR1 and CDR2 (germline): MNHNS, SASEGT. CDR3: CASGVDLNGAPSFTDAQYF. CDR3 DNA: TGTGCCAGCGGGGTAGACCTCAACGGGGCCCCCTCGTTCACAGATGCGCAGTATTTT.

This clonotype was observed a single time. The genes are TRBV30 and TRBJ2-5; 8 bases map to TRBD2. After removal of 7 bases from V and 11 bases from J, the junction contained 18 bases not matched to a gene. The CDR3 loop spans 14 amino acids. Germline CDR1 is GTSNPN and CDR2 is SVGIG (reference sequence). CDR3 nucleotide sequence: TGTGCCTCCCAATTACCGGGAGGGGTAGGTGAGCAGTACTTC. Translated, it gives CASQLPGGVGEQYF.

Here the CDR3 DNA reads TGCGCCAGCAGCTTGGAGGCTAGCGGGTACAATGAGCAGTTCTTC. Protein: CASSLEASGYNEQFF. The chain links TRBV5-1 to TRBJ2-1, with 8 bases aligning to TRBD2. The trim removed 0 bases at V and 4 bases at J, leaving 3 bases unmatched. Germline CDR1 reads SGHRS; CDR2 reads YFSETQ. The CDR3 has 15 residues.

This clonotype was observed a few times. The chain recombines TRBV21-1 with TRBJ1-5; the D call in the table, TRBD1, was not verified against the DNA. TRBV21-1 is a listed pseudogene. The CDR3 sequence is 21 residues long. CDR3 in DNA: TGTGCCAGCAGCAAAGAGGACCTGACAGGGGGCGACTTTTCGAGCAATCAGCCCCAGCATTTT. Translation gives CASSKEDLTGGDFSSNQPQHF.

The chain has TRBV5-4 and TRBJ2-1; TRBD2 aligns across 14 bases. V shed 5 bases, J shed 2 bases, and the junction held 6 bases outside the gene matches. The CDR3 runs to 17 residues. Germline CDR1 and CDR2: SGHNT and YYREEE (reference sequence). The CDR3 DNA sequence: TGTGCCAGCAGACAAGGACTAGCGGGAGGACCCTACAATGAGCAGTTCTTC. Protein: CASRQGLAGGPYNEQFF.

This clonotype was seen many times. The J gene is TRBJ1-5, the V gene TRBV20-1; D unclear. The CDR3 totals 12 residues. Deletions cut 5 bases from V and 4 bases from J, with 9 bases between. CDR1 is DFQATT and CDR2 is SNEGSKA in the germline V gene (reference sequence). CDR3 bases: TGCAGTGCTCTCCGGTCTAATCAGCCCCAGCATTTT. It specifies CSALRSNQPQHF.

This clonotype showed up just once. The chain is built from TRBV5-1 and TRBJ2-7, with 8 bases matching TRBD1. J gave up 3 bases and V 4 bases, and 6 bases lay outside the gene matches. The CDR3 totals 14 residues. Germline assignment: CDR1 SGHRS and CDR2 YFSETQ. The CDR3 spells CASSAGQGVYEQYF. The CDR3 coding sequence is TGCGCCAGCAGCGCCGGACAGGGAGTCTACGAGCAGTACTTC.

The sample holds a few counts of this clonotype. The chain couples TRBV6-5 to TRBJ1-4, with TRBD1 as a possible D gene (5 bases). V lost 5 bases and J 5 bases, leaving 9 bases between the germline ends. Germline CDR1 and CDR2: MNHEY and SVGAGI. The CDR3 has 13 amino acids. The CDR3 spells CASSRGVNEKLFF. In DNA, the CDR3 is TGTGCCAGCAGTCGAGGGGTCAATGAAAAACTGTTTTTT.

The sample holds many counts of this clonotype. This rearrangement joins TRBV20-1 to TRBJ2-1, with TRBD2 identical over 12 bases. CDR1 and CDR2 from the germline V gene are DFQATT and SNEGSKA (reference sequence). The junction had 7 bases not matched to a gene; V was cut back by 4 bases and J by 3 bases. CDR3 size: 16 residues. The DNA for the CDR3 is TGCAGTGCTATATCTAGCGGGAGGGGGAACTACAATGAGCAGTTCTTC. Translated: CSAISSGRGNYNEQFF.

The DNA of the CDR3 is TGCAGTGCCCCCCCCGGCGGAGATACGCAGTATTTT. This gives the protein CSAPPGGDTQYF. This chain links TRBV20-1 with TRBJ2-3; D remains ambiguous. CDR3 length: 12 amino acids. V shed 6 bases and J shed 5 bases, with 12 bases lying between them. Germline CDR1 DFQATT, CDR2 SNEGSKA (reference sequence).

This clonotype was recorded at least ten times. The chain employs TRBV12-3 or TRBV12-4 and TRBJ2-1; 13 positions agree with TRBD2. The V gene end was trimmed by 6 bases and the J gene end by 5 bases; junction bases not matched to a gene: 10. This CDR3 is 17 amino acids long. The CDR3 nucleotides are TGTGCCAGCAGACCCAGATCGGGACTAGCGGGGAACAATGAGCAGTTCTTC. Amino acids: CASRPRSGLAGNNEQFF.